This is a list of T cell receptor beta chains from one sample in a study of T cell repertoires in cytomegalovirus infection. TCRdb independently ran MiXCR on the reads; one entry per CDR3 protein. The sample consists of around 540,000 distinct CDR3 sequences, 30% to 40% of them appearing once. No antigen has been identified for these receptors. The sample consisted of cultured PBMCs, taken from culture after CMV antigen stimulation. These TCRs come from a human donor in good health (CMV status not recorded). Some clones in this sample may be carry-over from other donors' samples. The CDR3 runs from the conserved cysteine through the conserved F or W. D genes are given only for firm matches. Clone size is stated in some rows and not others, as once, few, many or a class when expanded.

J | size | D | V | CDR3 | DNA
TRBJ2-2 | few | - | TRBV14 | CASSLNLAGELFF | TGTGCCAGCAGCCTCAATTTGGCCGGGGAGCTGTTTTTT
TRBJ1-1 | few | - | TRBV19 | CASSRDPPLGTEAFF | TGTGCCAGTAGTAGGGACCCGCCTCTGGGCACTGAAGCTTTCTTT
TRBJ1-3 | many | - | TRBV27 | CASRASSGNTIYF | TGTGCCAGCAGGGCCAGCTCTGGAAACACCATATATTTT
TRBJ2-3 | - | TRBD2 | TRBV6-2/TRBV6-3 | CASSYPGLAGGPLSTDTQYF | TGTGCCAGCAGTTACCCTGGACTAGCGGGAGGGCCATTAAGCACAGATACGCAGTATTTT
TRBJ2-1 | - | - | TRBV11-2 | CASTLNPGGSNEQFF | TGTGCCAGCACCCTAAACCCCGGCGGGTCAAATGAGCAGTTCTTC
TRBJ2-1 | many | - | TRBV7-2 | CASRPSRVGNEQFF | TGTGCCAGCAGACCGTCTCGGGTAGGCAATGAGCAGTTCTTC
TRBJ1-5 | - | - | TRBV7-3 | CASSLFQPQHF | TGTGCCAGCAGCTTATTTCAGCCCCAGCATTTT
TRBJ2-3 | - | - | TRBV12-3/TRBV12-4 | CASRPTGLVTQYF | TGTGCCAGCAGACCCACAGGGTTAGTTACGCAGTATTTT
TRBJ2-6 | - | - | TRBV11-2 | CASRLLARRTSGANVLTF | TGTGCCAGCAGACTACTAGCCCGACGAACCTCTGGGGCCAACGTCCTGACTTTC
TRBJ2-5 | few | - | TRBV28 | CASSSTPGHRARETQYF | TGTGCCAGCAGTTCCACTCCGGGACACCGGGCGCGGGAGACCCAGTACTTC
TRBJ2-5 | few | TRBD2 | TRBV10-3 | CAISGPGLAGEQETQYF | TGTGCCATCAGTGGTCCGGGACTAGCGGGGGAGCAAGAGACCCAGTACTTC
TRBJ1-1 | - | - | TRBV2 | CASRNSPEAFF | TGTGCCAGCAGAAATAGCCCTGAAGCTTTCTTT
TRBJ2-3 | - | - | TRBV6-2/TRBV6-3 | CASSYSMSVDTQYF | TGTGCCAGCAGTTACTCGATGAGCGTAGATACGCAGTATTTT
TRBJ2-2 | many | TRBD2 | TRBV7-2 | CASRAGTSYTGELFF | TGTGCCAGCAGGGCCGGGACTAGTTACACCGGGGAGCTGTTTTTT
TRBJ2-5 | few | TRBD2 | TRBV12-3/TRBV12-4 | CASSLVGLVAETQYF | TGTGCCAGCAGTTTAGTTGGACTAGTTGCGGAGACCCAGTACTTC
TRBJ1-5 | few | TRBD1 | TRBV6-5 | CASSWRDRGQRQPQHF | TGTGCCAGCAGTTGGAGGGACAGGGGGCAAAGGCAGCCCCAGCATTTT
TRBJ1-1 | - | TRBD1 | TRBV14 | CASSQFGQGIAEAFF | TGTGCCAGCAGCCAATTTGGACAGGGTATTGCTGAAGCTTTCTTT
TRBJ2-5 | - | - | TRBV9 | CASSASSVREETQYF | TGTGCCAGCAGCGCTTCATCCGTCCGGGAAGAGACCCAGTACTTC
TRBJ1-2 | many | - | TRBV7-2 | CASSLGSDYGYTF | TGTGCCAGCAGCTTAGGGAGCGACTATGGCTACACCTTC
TRBJ1-2 | - | - | TRBV20-1 | CSAPRGGNYGYTF | TGCAGTGCTCCCCGGGGGGGGAACTATGGCTACACCTTC
TRBJ2-7 | - | TRBD1 | TRBV11-2 | CASSLVHSGQGYEQYF | TGTGCCAGCAGCTTAGTTCACTCAGGACAGGGTTACGAGCAGTACTTC
TRBJ1-5 | few | - | TRBV12-3/TRBV12-4 | CASRVGANNQPQHF | TGTGCCAGCAGGGTGGGGGCCAACAATCAGCCCCAGCATTTT
TRBJ2-5 | few | TRBD2 | TRBV11-1 | CASSLSVQLAGNTQETQYF | TGTGCCAGCAGCCTAAGCGTCCAACTAGCGGGAAACACTCAAGAGACCCAGTACTTC
TRBJ2-2 | once | - | TRBV6-1 | CASQTGLNTGELFF | TGTGCCAGCCAAACAGGGTTGAACACCGGGGAGCTGTTTTTT
TRBJ1-1 | many | TRBD1 | TRBV7-6 | CASSLDRGRSAFF | TGTGCCAGCAGCCTCGACAGGGGAAGGTCAGCTTTCTTT
TRBJ2-3 | few | - | TRBV7-3 | CASSLSPADTQYF | TGTGCCAGCAGCTTAAGTCCGGCAGATACGCAGTATTTT
TRBJ1-3 | - | - | TRBV28 | CASSEGDWAGNTIYF | TGTGCCAGCAGTGAGGGGGATTGGGCTGGGAACACCATATATTTT
TRBJ1-2 | few | TRBD1 | TRBV25-1 | CASSERTLDRVDGYTF | TGTGCCAGCAGTGAGCGAACCTTGGACAGGGTTGATGGCTACACCTTC
TRBJ2-5 | - | TRBD2 | TRBV2 | CASSYRLAGRIETQYF | TGTGCCAGCAGTTATAGACTAGCGGGGCGGATAGAGACCCAGTACTTC
TRBJ2-1 | few | TRBD2 | TRBV7-8 | CASPPGGTSWFNEQFF | TGTGCCAGCCCCCCCGGGGGGACTAGCTGGTTCAATGAGCAGTTCTTC
TRBJ2-5 | few | TRBD2 | TRBV6-5 | CASSSHSWASGRLETQYF | TGTGCCAGCAGTTCGCATTCTTGGGCTAGCGGGAGGTTGGAGACCCAGTACTTC
TRBJ2-3 | - | - | TRBV27 | CASSLNVAWREATQYF | TGTGCCAGCAGTTTAAATGTCGCGTGGCGGGAAGCTACGCAGTATTTT
TRBJ2-1 | few | - | TRBV6-4 | CASSDEAISSYNEQFF | TGTGCCAGCAGTGACGAAGCTATAAGCTCCTACAATGAGCAGTTCTTC
TRBJ1-1 | many | - | TRBV7-2 | CASSRQYTEAFF | TGTGCCAGCAGTCGACAGTACACTGAAGCTTTCTTT
TRBJ2-2 | - | TRBD2 | TRBV4-2 | CASSPGLADAKGELFF | TGTGCCAGCAGCCCCGGACTAGCGGATGCCAAGGGGGAGCTGTTTTTT
TRBJ2-3 | - | TRBD2 | TRBV4-2 | CASSPLTSGNTDTQYF | TGTGCCAGCAGCCCCCTGACTAGCGGAAACACAGATACGCAGTATTTT
TRBJ2-6 | - | - | TRBV6-2/TRBV6-3 | CASSYSGLGQSSGANVLTF | TGTGCCAGCAGTTACTCTGGTCTCGGACAATCCTCTGGGGCCAACGTCCTGACTTTC
TRBJ1-1 | few | TRBD1 | TRBV19 | CASSERQGTNTEAFF | TGTGCCAGTAGTGAGAGACAGGGGACGAACACTGAAGCTTTCTTT
TRBJ1-1 | few | - | TRBV7-9 | CASSPGAGNTEAFF | TGTGCCAGCAGCCCTGGGGCCGGGAACACTGAAGCTTTCTTT
TRBJ2-6 | - | - | TRBV7-3 | CASSSLVSGANVLTF | TGTGCCAGCAGCTCTTTGGTCTCTGGGGCCAACGTCCTGACTTTC
TRBJ2-1 | few | - | TRBV6-2/TRBV6-3 | CASNNPHNEQFF | TGTGCCAGCAACAACCCCCACAATGAGCAGTTCTTC
TRBJ2-5 | - | TRBD2 | TRBV11-1 | CASSFQALAGEETQYF | TGTGCCAGCAGCTTCCAGGCGCTAGCGGGAGAAGAGACCCAGTACTTC
TRBJ1-2 | - | - | TRBV19 | CASGSGYYGYTF | TGTGCCAGTGGTTCGGGTTACTATGGCTACACCTTC
TRBJ2-1 | - | TRBD2 | TRBV24-1 | CATSDIKKGLAEQFF | TGTGCCACCAGTGATATAAAAAAGGGACTAGCGGAGCAGTTCTTC
TRBJ1-1 | - | TRBD1 | TRBV18 | CASSPSRGLTEAFF | TGTGCCAGCTCACCAAGCAGGGGGCTGACCGAAGCTTTCTTT
TRBJ2-5 | - | - | TRBV28 | CASTVLGRETQYF | TGTGCCAGCACCGTCCTGGGAAGAGAGACCCAGTACTTC
TRBJ2-1 | - | - | TRBV7-8 | CASSLFTKYNEQFF | TGTGCCAGCAGCTTATTCACCAAATACAATGAGCAGTTCTTC
TRBJ2-1 | many | TRBD2 | TRBV12-3/TRBV12-4 | CASIPSGRVYNEQFF | TGTGCCAGCATCCCTAGCGGGAGGGTCTACAATGAGCAGTTCTTC
TRBJ2-2 | - | - | TRBV18 | CASSPIHLRTGELFF | TGTGCCAGCTCACCCATCCACCTTAGGACCGGGGAGCTGTTTTTT
TRBJ1-1 | few | - | TRBV12-3/TRBV12-4 | CASSRAWNTEAFF | TGTGCCAGCAGCCGCGCATGGAACACTGAAGCTTTCTTT
TRBJ2-3 | few | TRBD2 | TRBV18 | CASSPPGLSGSNTDTQYF | TGTGCCAGCTCACCGCCCGGACTTAGCGGGAGTAACACAGATACGCAGTATTTT
TRBJ1-3 | - | - | TRBV3-1 | CASSQPVSGNTIYF | TGTGCCAGCAGCCAGCCCGTCTCTGGAAACACCATATATTTT
TRBJ2-3 | many | - | TRBV7-2 | CASSSAQGLTDTQYF | TGTGCCAGCAGCTCCGCGCAGGGCCTCACAGATACGCAGTATTTT
TRBJ1-1 | - | TRBD1 | TRBV20-1 | CSARPGGTEAFF | TGCAGTGCTCGACCAGGGGGCACTGAAGCTTTCTTT